The 25 T cell receptor beta chains reported below all come from one sample, sequenced in a study of cytomegalovirus exposure and HLA in healthy donors. A multiplex PCR was run with 60 Vbeta primers and 13 Jbeta primers. Data came from immunoSEQ multiplex PCR; TCRdb stores just in-frame clones and leaves some out. The sample has fewer than 250,000 clones, 82% seen once. Sequencing was done on a sample of PBMCs. Source of these receptors: a middle-aged man in good health and CMV-seropositive.

The gene calls are TRBV5-1 and TRBJ1-2, with 10 bases identical to TRBD1. Per the germline V gene, CDR1 is SGHRS and CDR2 is YFSETQ. This CDR3 comprises 15 residues. The V and J ends lost 3 bases and 2 bases, in that order; junction bases with no gene match: 4. The CDR3 DNA sequence: TGCGCCAGCAGCTGGGGGGACAGGGGCAACTATGGCTACACCTTC. It encodes CASSWGDRGNYGYTF. Combining the CDR3 with reference TRBV5-1 and TRBJ1-2 gives the whole variable domain KAGVTQTPRYLIKTRGQQVTLSCSPISGHRSVSWYQQTPGQGLQFLFEYFSETQRNKGNFPGRFSGRQFSNSRSEMNVSTLELGDSALYLCASSWGDRGNYGYTFGSGTRLTVV.

This chain links TRBV19 with TRBJ1-1, with D maybe TRBD1 (5 bases). Trimming pared 3 bases from V and 2 bases from J, leaving 10 bases between. This CDR3 region has 14 residues. In germline, CDR1 is LNHDA, CDR2 SQIVND (reference sequence). DNA for the CDR3: TGTGCCAGTAGTATGGGGGGTTCCAACACTGAAGCTTTCTTT. This encodes CASSMGGSNTEAFF.

This chain uses TRBV18 with TRBJ1-5, with 10 bases matching TRBD1. The CDR3 is 17 residues long. CDR1 and CDR2 (germline): KGHSH, LQKENI. V was pared by 6 bases and J by 2 bases, with 10 bases of the junction left unmatched. CDR3 DNA sequence: TGTGCCAGCTCCCCCCCGACTGGGACAGGGGGCAATCAGCCCCAGCATTTT. This sequence encodes CASSPPTGTGGNQPQHF.

This chain connects TRBV5-6 to TRBJ2-7; perhaps TRBD2 as D (5 bases). Germline values: CDR1 SGHDT, CDR2 YYEEEE. This CDR3 contains 15 residues. With 0 bases removed from V and 3 bases from J, the gap between germline ends came to 13 bases. DNA for the CDR3: TGTGCCAGCAGCTTGGCGGACTGGGTGGGCTACGAGCAGTACTTC. Its translation is CASSLADWVGYEQYF.

The chain links TRBV19 to TRBJ1-5; maybe TRBD1 (5 bases). V was pared by 5 bases and J by 6 bases, with 11 bases between. Germline CDR1 LNHDA, CDR2 SQIVND (reference sequence). The CDR3 consists of 13 residues. The chain's CDR3 is CASSEKGIQPQHF. The CDR3 DNA reads as TGTGCCAGTAGTGAAAAGGGGATTCAGCCCCAGCATTTT.

This chain links TRBV2 with TRBJ1-3; 7 positions agree with TRBD1. The CDR3 sequence is 13 residues long. V was pared by 8 bases and J by 4 bases, with 5 bases of the junction left unmatched. The germline gives CDR1 SNHLY, CDR2 FYNNEI. The CDR3, as DNA: TGTGCCAGCGGGTACAGGGGCGGAAACACCATATATTTT. It codes for CASGYRGGNTIYF.

This clone was counted a few times. The chain links TRBV5-6 to TRBJ2-7; TRBD2 might be the D (5 bases). The germline CDR1 and CDR2 sequences are SGHDT and YYEEEE. V was cut by 1 base and J by 2 bases, with 10 bases left in between. The CDR3 contains 14 residues. For the CDR3, the DNA is TGTGCCAGCAGCTTGTACCCAGCGGCCTACGAGCAGTACTTC. This codes for CASSLYPAAYEQYF.

This clone appeared a single time. This chain joins TRBV2 and TRBJ2-2, with D possibly TRBD2 on 6 matching bases. Looked up from germline, CDR1 is SNHLY and CDR2 is FYNNEI. Deletions cut 7 bases from V and 5 bases from J, with 17 bases between. This CDR3 region has 15 residues. The CDR3 region has the DNA TGTGCCAGCAAAGGTTCTAGCGTGGTGACCGGGGAGCTGTTTTTT. Protein product: CASKGSSVVTGELFF.

To note about this clone: One junction end disagrees with the germline gene, perhaps due to a read error. The chain uses TRBV6-5 and TRBJ1-2; no clear D. Germline CDR1 and CDR2: MNHEY and SVGAGI. The CDR3 has 15 amino acids. DNA for the CDR3: TGTGCCAGCAGTTACTCGAGACGGGTGAACTATGGCTACCCCTTC. Translated, it gives CASSYSRRVNYGYPF.

The rearrangement uses TRBV10-3 and TRBJ1-5; D remains unclear. The V gene lost 7 bases and the J gene lost 5 bases, with 12 bases spanning the gap. Germline CDR1 reads ENHRY; CDR2 reads SYGVKD. The CDR3 runs to 13 residues. The CDR3 bases are TGTGCCATCACCGGGTCTCTTTATCAGCCCCAGCATTTT. Translated: CAITGSLYQPQHF.

The chain combines TRBV7-2 with TRBJ2-7; weak D call: TRBD2 (6 bases). Germline CDR1 SGHTA, CDR2 FQGNSA. Trimming removed 8 bases at V and 3 bases at J, with 17 bases between. The CDR3 has 14 amino acids. This CDR3 is CASGFTSRFYEQYF. The CDR3 DNA is TGTGCCAGCGGTTTTACTAGCAGGTTCTACGAGCAGTACTTC.

V is TRBV5-6 and J is TRBJ2-3, with D possibly being TRBD1 (5 bases). Trimming took 0 bases from V and 5 from J, leaving 13 bases between them. This CDR3 contains 15 residues. CDR1 SGHDT and CDR2 YYEEEE come from the germline V gene. CDR3 DNA: TGTGCCAGCAGCTTGGCCGTGGGGCTGGGAGATACGCAGTATTTT. It specifies CASSLAVGLGDTQYF. The full variable domain, rest sourced from reference TRBV5-6 and TRBJ2-3, is DAGVTQSPTHLIKTRGQQVTLRCSPKSGHDTVSWYQQALGQGPQFIFQYYEEEERQRGNFPDRFSGHQFPNYSSELNVNALLLGDSALYLCASSLAVGLGDTQYFGPGTRLTVL.

This clone has more than one count but fewer than ten. The V gene is TRBV6-1, the J gene TRBJ1-5; D is uncertain. The CDR3 is 13 amino acids. The V gene lost 8 bases and the J gene lost 2 bases, with 10 bases spanning the gap. Germline-derived CDR1 and CDR2 are MNHNS and SASEGT. The CDR3 region has the DNA TGTGCCAGCGGATGGGGAGGCAATCAGCCCCAGCATTTT. This sequence encodes CASGWGGNQPQHF.

This clone was seen more than once but under ten times. The gene calls are TRBV4-1 and TRBJ2-1; 8 bases match TRBD1. CDR1 and CDR2 (germline): MGHRA, YSYEKL. With 0 bases clipped from V and 2 bases from J, the junction kept 3 bases outside the gene matches. The CDR3 sequence is 16 residues long. CDR3: CASSQDPGGAYNEQFF. The CDR3, as DNA: TGCGCCAGCAGCCAAGACCCAGGGGGCGCCTACAATGAGCAGTTCTTC.

The chain combines TRBV6-6 with TRBJ2-1, with 8 bases that match TRBD2. V was pared by 2 bases and J by 9 bases, with 3 bases of the junction left unmatched. From germline, CDR1 is MNHNY and CDR2 SVGAGI (reference sequence). The CDR3 totals 13 residues. The CDR3 DNA sequence: TGTGCCAGCAGTTACGACGGGACTAGTGAGCAGTTCTTC. It translates to CASSYDGTSEQFF.

This chain connects TRBV2 to TRBJ2-5; perhaps TRBD1 as D (5 bases). CDR3 length equals 16 residues. The V end lost 0 bases, the J end lost 3 bases, and 14 bases lay between the germline ends. Germline CDR1 and CDR2: SNHLY and FYNNEI. CDR3: CASSEALRVTKETQYF. In DNA, the CDR3 is TGTGCCAGCAGTGAAGCGCTCAGGGTCACCAAAGAGACCCAGTACTTC.

CDR3 amino acids: CASSLLQGSYEQYF. CDR3 sequence (DNA): TGTGCCAGCAGCTTACTACAGGGCTCCTACGAGCAGTACTTC. The chain uses TRBV7-2 and TRBJ2-7; weak D call: TRBD1 (6 bases). V was clipped by 2 bases and J by 0 bases, with 8 bases between them. The CDR3 is made up of 14 amino acids. Germline loops: CDR1 SGHTA, CDR2 FQGNSA.

In this sample, this clone turned up once. The chain recombines TRBV7-9 with TRBJ2-1; 9 bases match TRBD2. This CDR3 region has 15 residues. Trimming at V came to 7 bases and at J to 8 bases, leaving 12 bases not matched to a gene. Germline V gene data show CDR1 as SEHNR and CDR2 as FQNEAQ (reference sequence). This CDR3 is CASTPGRLAVDEQFF. The CDR3, as DNA: TGTGCCAGCACCCCGGGGCGACTAGCGGTTGATGAGCAGTTCTTC.

The chain uses TRBV4-2 and TRBJ1-4; D not certain. Per germline, CDR1 LGHNA and CDR2 YNFKEQ. This CDR3 has 15 amino acids. Trimming took 0 bases from V and 0 from J, leaving 5 bases between them. The CDR3 here is CASSQEAATNEKLFF. Written as DNA, the CDR3 is TGTGCCAGCAGCCAAGAGGCAGCAACTAATGAAAAACTGTTTTTT.

The chain recombines TRBV4-1 with TRBJ1-2, with no clear D. CDR1 is MGHRA, CDR2 YSYEKL, per germline. V was shortened by 2 bases and J by 6 bases, with 13 bases between the two germline ends. The CDR3 contains 14 residues. The chain's CDR3 is CASSQLGGLDGYTF. CDR3 sequence (DNA): TGCGCCAGCAGCCAACTAGGCGGGTTGGATGGCTACACCTTC.

V usage is TRBV11-2 and J usage is TRBJ1-2; D unclear. Trimming left V 5 bases short and J 3 bases short, with 13 bases between. The CDR3 has 14 amino acids. CDR1 and CDR2 (germline): SGHAT, FQNNGV. For the CDR3, the DNA is TGTGCCAGCAGCGGCGGAGCCGCTCACTATGGCTACACCTTC. Translation: CASSGGAAHYGYTF.

The genes are TRBV9 and TRBJ2-5; no clear D. V was cut by 4 bases and J by 5 bases, with 9 bases left in between. Germline loops: CDR1 SGDLS, CDR2 YYNGEE. The CDR3 covers 12 residues. The CDR3 reads CASSTDSETQYF. Written as DNA, the CDR3 is TGTGCCAGCAGCACTGACTCGGAGACCCAGTACTTC.

This chain joins TRBV2 and TRBJ1-4; TRBD1 agrees at 8 bases. The ends lost 7 bases at V and 6 bases at J; junction bases unmatched: 7. CDR3 size: 14 residues. Germline CDR1 and CDR2: SNHLY and FYNNEI. The CDR3 DNA sequence: TGTGCCAGCATTCCGGGACAGGCTCATGAAAAACTGTTTTTT. This sequence encodes CASIPGQAHEKLFF.

The rearrangement joins TRBV2 to TRBJ1-1; D may be TRBD1 (5 bases). Trimming removed 6 bases from V and 8 bases from J, with 10 bases in between. This CDR3 has 11 residues. Looked up from germline, CDR1 is SNHLY and CDR2 is FYNNEI. The CDR3 DNA follows: TGTGCCAGCAGGCGGGGCGAGGAAGCTTTCTTT. Its protein product is CASRRGEEAFF.

This chain joins TRBV6-1 and TRBJ1-2; D call uncertain. This CDR3 contains 13 residues. Between the trimmed V and J ends, which lost 7 bases and 4 bases, there was a span of 13 bases. Germline lookup yields CDR1 MNHNS and CDR2 SASEGT. The CDR3 protein is CASIPSPVYGYTF. CDR3 DNA sequence: TGTGCCAGCATCCCGTCCCCAGTCTATGGCTACACCTTC.